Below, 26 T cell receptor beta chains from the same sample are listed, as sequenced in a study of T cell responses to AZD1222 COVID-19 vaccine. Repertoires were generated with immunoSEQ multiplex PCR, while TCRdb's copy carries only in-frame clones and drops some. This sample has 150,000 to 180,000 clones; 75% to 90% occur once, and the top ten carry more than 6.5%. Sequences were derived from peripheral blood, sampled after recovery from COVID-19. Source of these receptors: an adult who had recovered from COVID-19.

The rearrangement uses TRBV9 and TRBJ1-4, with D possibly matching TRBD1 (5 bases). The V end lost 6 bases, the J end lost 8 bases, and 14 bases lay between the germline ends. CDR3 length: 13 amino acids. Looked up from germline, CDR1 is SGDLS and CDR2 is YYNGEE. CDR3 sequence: CASTRTGTEKLFF. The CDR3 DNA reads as TGTGCCAGCACCCGAACCGGGACGGAAAAACTGTTTTTT.

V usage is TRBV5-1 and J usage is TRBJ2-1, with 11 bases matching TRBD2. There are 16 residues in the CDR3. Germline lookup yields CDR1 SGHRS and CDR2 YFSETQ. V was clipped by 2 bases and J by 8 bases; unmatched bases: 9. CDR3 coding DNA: TGCGCCAGCAGCTTACGTCCGGGACTAGCGGTCTATGAGCAGTTCTTC. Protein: CASSLRPGLAVYEQFF.

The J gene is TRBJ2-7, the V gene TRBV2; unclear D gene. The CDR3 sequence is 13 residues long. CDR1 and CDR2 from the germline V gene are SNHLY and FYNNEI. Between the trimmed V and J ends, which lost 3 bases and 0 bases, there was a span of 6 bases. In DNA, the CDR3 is TGTGCCAGCAGTGAGCAAACCTCCTACGAGCAGTACTTC. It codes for CASSEQTSYEQYF.

CDR3 in amino acids: CASSQGPDTQYF. CDR3 bases: TGTGCCAGCAGTCAAGGACCTGATACGCAGTATTTT. This chain links TRBV6-2 or TRBV6-3 with TRBJ2-3; D is ambiguous. Germline assignment: CDR1 MNHEY and CDR2 SVGEGT. V was clipped by 5 bases and J by 6 bases, with 9 bases between them. The CDR3 has 12 residues.

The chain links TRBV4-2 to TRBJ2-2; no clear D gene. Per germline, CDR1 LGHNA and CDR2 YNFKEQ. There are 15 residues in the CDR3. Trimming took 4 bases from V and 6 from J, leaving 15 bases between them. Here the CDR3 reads CASSPRRSVSGELFF. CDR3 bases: TGTGCCAGCAGCCCTCGTCGCAGCGTCTCCGGGGAGCTGTTTTTT.

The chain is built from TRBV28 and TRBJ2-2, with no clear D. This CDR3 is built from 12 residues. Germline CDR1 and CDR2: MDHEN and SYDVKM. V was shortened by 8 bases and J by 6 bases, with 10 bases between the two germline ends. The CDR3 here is CASLPPSGELFF. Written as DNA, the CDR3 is TGTGCCAGCCTTCCTCCGTCCGGGGAGCTGTTTTTT.

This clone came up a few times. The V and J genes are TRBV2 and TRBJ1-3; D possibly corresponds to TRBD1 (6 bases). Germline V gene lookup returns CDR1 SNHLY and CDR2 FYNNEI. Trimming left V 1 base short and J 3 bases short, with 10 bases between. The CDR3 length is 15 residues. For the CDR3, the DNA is TGTGCCAGCAGTGAAGAGGGGGGGAGTGGAAACACCATATATTTT. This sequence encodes CASSEEGGSGNTIYF.

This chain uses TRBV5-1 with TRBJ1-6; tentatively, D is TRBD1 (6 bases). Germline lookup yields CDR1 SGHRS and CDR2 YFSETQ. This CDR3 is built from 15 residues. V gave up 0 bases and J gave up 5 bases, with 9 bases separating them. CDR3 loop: CASSLAQGNNSPLHF. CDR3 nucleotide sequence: TGCGCCAGCAGCTTGGCACAGGGTAATAATTCACCCCTCCACTTT.

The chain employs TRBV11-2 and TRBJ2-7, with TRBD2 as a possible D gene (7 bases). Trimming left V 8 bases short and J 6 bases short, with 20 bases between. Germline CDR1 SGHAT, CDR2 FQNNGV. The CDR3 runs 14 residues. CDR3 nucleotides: TGTGCCAGCTCTCGTGGGGGGGCGATGAGCGAGCAGTACTTC. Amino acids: CASSRGGAMSEQYF.

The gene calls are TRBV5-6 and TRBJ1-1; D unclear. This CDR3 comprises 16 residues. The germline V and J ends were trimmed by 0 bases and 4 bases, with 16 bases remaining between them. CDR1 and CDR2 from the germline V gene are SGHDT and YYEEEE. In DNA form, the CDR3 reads TGTGCCAGCAGCTTGGAAGGGATTGGGTCGGTCACTGAAGCTTTCTTT. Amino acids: CASSLEGIGSVTEAFF.

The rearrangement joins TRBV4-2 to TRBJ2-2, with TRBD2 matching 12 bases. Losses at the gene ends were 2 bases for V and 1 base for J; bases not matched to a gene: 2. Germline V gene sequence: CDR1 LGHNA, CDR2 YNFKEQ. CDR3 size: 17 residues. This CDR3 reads CASSQSGLAGNTGELFF. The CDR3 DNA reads TGTGCCAGCAGCCAATCGGGACTAGCGGGGAACACCGGGGAGCTGTTTTTT.

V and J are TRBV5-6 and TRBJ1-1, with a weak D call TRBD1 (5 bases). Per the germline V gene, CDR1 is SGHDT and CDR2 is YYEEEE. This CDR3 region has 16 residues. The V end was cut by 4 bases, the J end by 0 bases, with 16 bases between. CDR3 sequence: CASSRGAGNLNTEAFF. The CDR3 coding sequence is TGTGCCAGCAGCCGCGGGGCAGGGAACCTGAACACTGAAGCTTTCTTT.

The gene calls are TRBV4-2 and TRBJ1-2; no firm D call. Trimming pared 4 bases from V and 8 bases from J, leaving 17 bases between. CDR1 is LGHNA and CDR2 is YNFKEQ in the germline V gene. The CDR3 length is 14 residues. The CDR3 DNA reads TGTGCCAGCAGCCCAACCGCCTCCGATTTAGGCTACACCTTC. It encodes CASSPTASDLGYTF.

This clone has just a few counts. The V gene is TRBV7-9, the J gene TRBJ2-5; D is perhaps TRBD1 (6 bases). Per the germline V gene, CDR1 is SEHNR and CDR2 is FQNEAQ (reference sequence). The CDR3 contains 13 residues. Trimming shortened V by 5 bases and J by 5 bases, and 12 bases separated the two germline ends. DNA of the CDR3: TGTGCCAGCAGCCGGACAGATGAGGAGACCCAGTACTTC. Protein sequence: CASSRTDEETQYF.

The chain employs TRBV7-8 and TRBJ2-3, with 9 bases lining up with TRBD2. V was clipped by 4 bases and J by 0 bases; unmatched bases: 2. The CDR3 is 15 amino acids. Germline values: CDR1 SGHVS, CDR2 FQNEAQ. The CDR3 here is CASSSLAGSTDTQYF. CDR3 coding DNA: TGTGCCAGCAGCTCCCTAGCGGGAAGCACAGATACGCAGTATTTT.

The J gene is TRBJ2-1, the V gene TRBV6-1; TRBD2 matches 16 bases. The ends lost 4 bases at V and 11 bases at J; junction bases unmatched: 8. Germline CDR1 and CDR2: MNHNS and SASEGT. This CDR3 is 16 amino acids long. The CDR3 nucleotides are TGTGCCAGCAGTGGATCCGGGACTAGCGGGGGGGGGAAGCAGTTCTTC. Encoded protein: CASSGSGTSGGGKQFF.

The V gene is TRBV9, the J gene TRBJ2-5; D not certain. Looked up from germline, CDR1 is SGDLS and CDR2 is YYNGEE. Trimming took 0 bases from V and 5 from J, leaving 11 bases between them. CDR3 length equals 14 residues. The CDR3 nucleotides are TGTGCCAGCAGCGTAGACATGGCAGTGGAGACCCAGTACTTC. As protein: CASSVDMAVETQYF.

CDR3 sequence: CASSLSRGLAYEQYF. For the CDR3, the DNA is TGTGCCAGCAGCTTATCACGGGGACTAGCCTACGAGCAGTACTTC. This rearrangement joins TRBV7-2 to TRBJ2-7; 8 bases are a match to TRBD2. The CDR3 runs to 15 residues. Germline loops: CDR1 SGHTA, CDR2 FQGNSA. V lost 2 bases to trimming and J lost 2 bases; unmatched junction nucleotides: 5.

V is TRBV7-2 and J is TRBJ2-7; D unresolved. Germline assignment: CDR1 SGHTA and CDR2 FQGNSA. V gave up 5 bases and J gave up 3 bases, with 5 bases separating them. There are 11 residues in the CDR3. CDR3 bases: TGTGCCAGCAGCCGTTACTACGAGCAGTACTTC. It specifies CASSRYYEQYF.

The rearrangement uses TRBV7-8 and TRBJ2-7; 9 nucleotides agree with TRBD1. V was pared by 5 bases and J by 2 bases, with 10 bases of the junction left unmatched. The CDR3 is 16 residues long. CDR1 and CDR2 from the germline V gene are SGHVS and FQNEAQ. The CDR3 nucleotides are TGTGCCAGCAGCAACATTGGGACAGGGAAAACCTACGAGCAGTACTTC. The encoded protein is CASSNIGTGKTYEQYF.

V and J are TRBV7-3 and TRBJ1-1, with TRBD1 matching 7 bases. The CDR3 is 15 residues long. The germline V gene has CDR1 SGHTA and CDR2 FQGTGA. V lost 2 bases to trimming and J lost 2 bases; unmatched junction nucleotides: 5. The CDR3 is CASSLLGTENTEAFF. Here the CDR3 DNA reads TGTGCCAGCAGCTTATTGGGGACAGAAAACACTGAAGCTTTCTTT.

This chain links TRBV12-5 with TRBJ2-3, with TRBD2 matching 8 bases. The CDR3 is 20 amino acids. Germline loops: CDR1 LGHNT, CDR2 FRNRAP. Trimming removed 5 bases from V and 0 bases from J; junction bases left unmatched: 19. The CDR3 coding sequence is TGTGCTAGTGGTGCTACGACTAGCGTACTAGCGGTCATTAGCACAGATACGCAGTATTTT. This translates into CASGATTSVLAVISTDTQYF.

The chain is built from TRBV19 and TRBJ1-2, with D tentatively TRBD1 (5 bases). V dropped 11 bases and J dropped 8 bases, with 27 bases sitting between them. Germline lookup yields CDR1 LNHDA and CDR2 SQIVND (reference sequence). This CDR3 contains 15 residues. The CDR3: CASPRVGAEVKGYTF. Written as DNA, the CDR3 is TGTGCCTCTCCTAGGGTTGGGGCGGAGGTGAAGGGCTACACCTTC.

CDR3 DNA sequence: TGTGCCAGCAGCTTAACGGGCCCTCGGTGGGGCGAGACATCTGAAGCTTTCTTT. It specifies CASSLTGPRWGETSEAFF. The chain is built from TRBV7-3 and TRBJ1-1; possible D gene TRBD1, 5 bases. CDR1 and CDR2 from the germline V gene are SGHTA and FQGTGA. This CDR3 spans 18 amino acids. Deletions cut 0 bases from V and 6 bases from J, with 23 bases between.

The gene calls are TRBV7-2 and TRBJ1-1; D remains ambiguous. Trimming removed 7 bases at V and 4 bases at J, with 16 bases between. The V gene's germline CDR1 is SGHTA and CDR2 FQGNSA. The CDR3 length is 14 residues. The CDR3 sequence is CASNQSPSFTEAFF. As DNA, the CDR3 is TGTGCCAGCAATCAATCTCCCAGTTTCACTGAAGCTTTCTTT.

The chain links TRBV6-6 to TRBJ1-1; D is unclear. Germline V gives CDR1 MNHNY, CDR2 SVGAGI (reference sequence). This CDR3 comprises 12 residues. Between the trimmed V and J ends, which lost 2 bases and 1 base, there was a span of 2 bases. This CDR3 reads CASSYQNTEAFF. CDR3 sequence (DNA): TGTGCCAGCAGTTACCAGAACACTGAAGCTTTCTTT.